This TCR beta chain appears in the sequencing data of a study of cytomegalovirus exposure and HLA in healthy donors. Turning to the study itself: The 120 validation repertoires and the 650 to 850 first-cohort repertoires shared a platform, a later analysis reported.

Broader study findings: Cytomegalovirus status, reportedly, was diagnosed with high specificity and sensitivity by the classifier. First-cohort TCR clusters tended to co-occur in the approximately 120 validation repertoires, a later analysis found. In vitro confirmation showed a few CMV-associated chains to be CMV antigen specific.

Trimming cost V 0 bases and J 2 bases, with 6 bases left between them. The CDR3 length is 13 residues. Germline V CDR1 and CDR2: SGHRS, YFSETQ. In this sample, this clone turned up once. Antigen: not known. The table came from immunoSEQ multiplex PCR; TCRdb's copy has only in-frame clones and leaves some out. The table shows 99,000 or so clones, with 86% occurring only once. The chain uses TRBV5-1 and TRBJ2-7; D might be TRBD1 (6 bases). The specimen was PBMCs. This sequence was found in a woman between 18 and 29 years old in good health and CMV-seropositive. CDR3 nucleotide sequence: TGCGCCAGCAGCTTGGGGGGGCCCTACGAGCAGTACTTC. It encodes CASSLGGPYEQYF.